The clone carrying this TCR beta chain was observed a few times. The antigen remains undetermined. V lost 5 bases, J lost 4 bases, and 8 bases stayed unmatched. The CDR3 is made up of 14 amino acids. The germline gives CDR1 SQVTM, CDR2 ANQGSEA. The sample comes from a study of identical twins. Study-wide results and limits: Twin-shared out-of-frame alpha sequences showed excess low generation probability. It was possible that invariant MAIT and iNKT cells partly confounded the zero-insertion analyses.

TCRdb redid the calling of the 5' RACE reads with MiXCR, one entry per CDR3 protein. The sample contains 450,000 or so distinct CDR3 sequences, approximately 15% of which appear only once. The sample was also reused in another study, on yellow fever vaccine responses in identical twins. That report adds: Twins reportedly appeared to share part of their vaccine T cell response while keeping part individual.

This TCR was recovered from a woman aged 18-29 years in good health. Sequencing input: CD4+ T cells sorted from blood. The V gene is TRBV29-1, the J gene TRBJ2-3; 8 nucleotides match TRBD2. CDR3 loop: CSVLGHSGADTQYF. CDR3 coding DNA: TGCAGCGTTTTGGGACATAGCGGGGCAGATACGCAGTATTTT.